This T cell receptor (beta chain) was captured by sequencing in a study of PD-L1 blockade in urothelial cancer. Overall study context: The patients' atezolizumab therapy, 1,200 mg intravenously every 3 weeks, started in about 2014. Findings and limits, study-wide: Prediction of better survival came from below-median pretreatment blood TCR clonality. Tumor-associated clones in the blood of durable-benefit patients grew more at 3 weeks.

Germline CDR1 is MNHNY and CDR2 is SVGAGI (reference sequence). Trimming removed 0 bases from V and 4 bases from J, with 7 bases in between. There are 14 residues in the CDR3. In its sample, this clone was seen once. Its antigen is as yet unknown. The time point here: pretreatment peripheral blood. Synthetic TCR analog templates were spiked into all PCRs individually. TCRdb keeps only in-frame clones here, not all; method: immunoSEQ multiplex PCR. The sample shows tens of thousands of clones, roughly 86% of them seen only once. This specimen was PBMCs, taken around atezolizumab (anti-PD-L1) treatment. This TCR came from a man in his 60s with urothelial cancer. The rearrangement links TRBV6-6 to TRBJ1-5, with D maybe TRBD1 (5 bases). CDR3 nucleotide sequence: TGTGCCAGCAGTTACTCCAGGGATAATCAGCCCCAGCATTTT. This translates into CASSYSRDNQPQHF.